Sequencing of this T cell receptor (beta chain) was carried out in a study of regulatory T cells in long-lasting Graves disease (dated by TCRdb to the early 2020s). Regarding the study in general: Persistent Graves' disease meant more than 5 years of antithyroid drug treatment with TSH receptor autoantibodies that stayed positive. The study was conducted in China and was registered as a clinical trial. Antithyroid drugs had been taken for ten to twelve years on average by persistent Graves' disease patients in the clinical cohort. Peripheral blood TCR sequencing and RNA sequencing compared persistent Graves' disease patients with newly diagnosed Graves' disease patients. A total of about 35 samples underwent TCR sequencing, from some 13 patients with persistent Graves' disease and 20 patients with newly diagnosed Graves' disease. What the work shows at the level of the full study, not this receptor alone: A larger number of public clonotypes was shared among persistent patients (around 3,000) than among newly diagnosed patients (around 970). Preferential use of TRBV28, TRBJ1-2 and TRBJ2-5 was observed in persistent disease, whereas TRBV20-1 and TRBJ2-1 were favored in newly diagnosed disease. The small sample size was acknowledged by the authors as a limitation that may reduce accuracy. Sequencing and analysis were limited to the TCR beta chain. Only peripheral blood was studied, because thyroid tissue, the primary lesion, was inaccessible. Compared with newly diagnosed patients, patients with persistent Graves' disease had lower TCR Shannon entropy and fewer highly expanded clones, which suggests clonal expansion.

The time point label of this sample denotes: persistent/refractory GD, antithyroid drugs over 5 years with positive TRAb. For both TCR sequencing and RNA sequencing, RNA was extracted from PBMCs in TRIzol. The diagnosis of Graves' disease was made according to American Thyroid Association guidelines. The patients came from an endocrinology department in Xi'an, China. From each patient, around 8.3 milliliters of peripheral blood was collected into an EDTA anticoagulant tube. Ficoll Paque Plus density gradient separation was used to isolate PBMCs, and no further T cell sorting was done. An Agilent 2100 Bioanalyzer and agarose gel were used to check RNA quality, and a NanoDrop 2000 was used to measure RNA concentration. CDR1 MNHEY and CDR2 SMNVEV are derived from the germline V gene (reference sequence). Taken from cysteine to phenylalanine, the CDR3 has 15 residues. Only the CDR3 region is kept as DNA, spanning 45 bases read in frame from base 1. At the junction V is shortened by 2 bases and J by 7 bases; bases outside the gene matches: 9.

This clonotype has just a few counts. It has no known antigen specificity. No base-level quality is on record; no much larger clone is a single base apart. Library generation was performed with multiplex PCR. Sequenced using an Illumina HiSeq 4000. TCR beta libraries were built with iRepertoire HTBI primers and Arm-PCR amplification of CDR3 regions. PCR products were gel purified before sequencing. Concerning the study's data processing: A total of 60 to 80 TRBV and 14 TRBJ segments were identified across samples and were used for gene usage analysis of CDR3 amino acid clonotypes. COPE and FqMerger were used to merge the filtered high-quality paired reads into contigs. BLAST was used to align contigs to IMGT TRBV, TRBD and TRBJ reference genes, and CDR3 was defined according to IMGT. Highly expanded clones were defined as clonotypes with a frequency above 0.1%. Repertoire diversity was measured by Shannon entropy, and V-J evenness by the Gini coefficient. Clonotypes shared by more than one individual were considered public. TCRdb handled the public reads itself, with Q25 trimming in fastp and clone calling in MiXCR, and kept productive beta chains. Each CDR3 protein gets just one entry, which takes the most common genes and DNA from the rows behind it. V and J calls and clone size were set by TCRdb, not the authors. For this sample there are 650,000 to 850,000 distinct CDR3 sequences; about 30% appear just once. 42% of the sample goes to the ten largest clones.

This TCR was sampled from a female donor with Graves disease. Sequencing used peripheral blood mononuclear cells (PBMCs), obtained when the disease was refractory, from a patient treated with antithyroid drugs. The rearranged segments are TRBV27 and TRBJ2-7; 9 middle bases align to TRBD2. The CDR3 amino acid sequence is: CASSLTASGTLEQYF. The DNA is TGTGCCAGCAGTTTAACGGCTAGCGGGACCCTAGAGCAGTACTTC.